The T cell receptor beta chain under discussion was sequenced for a study of CD8 T cells in Susac syndrome. The CDR3 length is 16 residues. Trimming shortened V by 1 base and J by 10 bases, and 21 bases separated the two germline ends. CDR1 and CDR2 (germline): SEHNR, FQNEAQ (reference sequence). Random-hexamer reverse transcription was applied to about 0.5 to 1 ug RNA. A single record per CDR3 protein comes from TCRdb applying MiXCR to the immunoSEQ multiplex PCR reads. The sample shows about 290,000 distinct CDR3 sequences, 75% to 85% of them seen only once. J is TRBJ2-3 and V is TRBV7-9, with unresolved D. The TCR was taken from a human donor with multiple sclerosis. Sequencing was performed on CD8+ T cells from PBMCs. In DNA form, the CDR3 reads TGTGCCAGCAGCTTAGGTCCCGGCCAATCGCCTCAGGCGCAGTATTTT. This translates into CASSLGPGQSPQAQYF. The full variable domain, completed using reference TRBV7-9 and TRBJ2-3, is DTGVSQNPRHKITKRGQNVTFRCDPISEHNRLYWYRQTLGQGPEFLTYFQNEAQLEKSRLLSDRFSAERPKGSFSTLEIQRTEQGDSAMYLCASSLGPGQSPQAQYFGPGTRLTVL.